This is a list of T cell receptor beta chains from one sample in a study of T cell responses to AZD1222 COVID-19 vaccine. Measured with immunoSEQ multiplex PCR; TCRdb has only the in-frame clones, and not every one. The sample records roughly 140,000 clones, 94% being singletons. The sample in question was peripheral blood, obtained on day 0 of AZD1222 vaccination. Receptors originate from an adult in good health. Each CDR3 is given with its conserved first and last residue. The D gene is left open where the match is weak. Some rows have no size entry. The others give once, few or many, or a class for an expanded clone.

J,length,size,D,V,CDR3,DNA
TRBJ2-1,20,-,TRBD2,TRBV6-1,CASSEALGLAGGPGSNEQFF,TGTGCCAGCAGTGAAGCGCTAGGACTAGCGGGGGGGCCGGGATCCAATGAGCAGTTCTTC
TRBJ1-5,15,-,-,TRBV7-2,CASSFTLGPNQPQHF,TGTGCCAGCAGCTTTACGTTAGGGCCCAATCAGCCCCAGCATTTT
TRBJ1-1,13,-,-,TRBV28,CATRGTMNTEAFF,TGTGCGACCCGGGGGACCATGAACACTGAAGCTTTCTTT
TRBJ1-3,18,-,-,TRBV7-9,CASSPQASTGMPGNTIYF,TGTGCCAGCAGCCCACAGGCATCAACAGGGATGCCCGGAAACACCATATATTTT
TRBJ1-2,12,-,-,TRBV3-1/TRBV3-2,CASTTLGYGYTF,TGTGCCAGCACAACTCTCGGCTATGGCTACACCTTC
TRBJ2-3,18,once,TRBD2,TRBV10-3,CAISEGLAGVGAPDTQYF,TGTGCCATCAGTGAGGGACTAGCGGGAGTGGGGGCCCCAGATACGCAGTATTTT
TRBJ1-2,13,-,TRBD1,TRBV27,CASRGDRDYGYTF,TGTGCCAGCAGGGGGGACAGGGACTATGGCTACACCTTC
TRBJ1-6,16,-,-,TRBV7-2,CASSLFNRRIDSPLHF,TGTGCCAGCAGCTTATTCAACCGGCGAATTGATTCACCCCTCCACTTT
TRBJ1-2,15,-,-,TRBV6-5,CASSSPGVSGRGYTF,TGTGCCAGCAGTTCCCCAGGAGTGTCGGGTCGGGGCTACACCTTC
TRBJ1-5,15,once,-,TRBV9,CASSSLGYSNQPQHF,TGTGCCAGCAGCAGCTTGGGATATAGCAATCAGCCCCAGCATTTT
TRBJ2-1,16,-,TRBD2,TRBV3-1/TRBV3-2,CASSQLGGRRGNEQFF,TGTGCCAGCAGCCAACTGGGGGGGAGACGCGGCAATGAGCAGTTCTTC
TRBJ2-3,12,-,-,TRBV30,CAWSAPGDTQYF,TGTGCCTGGAGTGCCCCCGGAGATACGCAGTATTTT
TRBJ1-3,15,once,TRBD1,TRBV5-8,CASSRDSATGNTIYF,TGTGCCAGCAGCCGGGACAGTGCTACTGGAAACACCATATATTTT
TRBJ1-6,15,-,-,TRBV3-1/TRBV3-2,CASSQVAGPNSPLHF,TGTGCCAGCAGCCAGGTCGCCGGGCCGAATTCACCCCTCCACTTT
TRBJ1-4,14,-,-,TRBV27,CASTRTASNEKLFF,TGTGCCAGCACTAGGACGGCTTCTAATGAAAAACTGTTTTTT
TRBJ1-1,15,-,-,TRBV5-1,CASTPRGLGGTEAFF,TGCGCCAGCACTCCGCGGGGCTTGGGGGGAACTGAAGCTTTCTTT
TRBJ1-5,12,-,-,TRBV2,CATTEGNQPQHF,TGTGCCACCACTGAGGGCAATCAGCCCCAGCATTTT
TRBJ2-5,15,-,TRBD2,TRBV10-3,CAISTSGGAPETQYF,TGTGCCATCAGTACTAGCGGGGGGGCCCCAGAGACCCAGTACTTC
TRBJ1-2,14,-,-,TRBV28,CAIGRGTQNYGYTF,TGTGCCATCGGACGAGGGACACAGAACTATGGCTACACCTTC
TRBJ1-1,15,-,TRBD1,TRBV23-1,CASRRQGVRNTEAFF,TGCGCCAGCAGGAGACAGGGGGTCAGGAACACTGAAGCTTTCTTT
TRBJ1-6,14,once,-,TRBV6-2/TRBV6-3,CASSYSGGNSPLHF,TGTGCCAGCAGTTATTCTGGGGGTAATTCACCCCTCCACTTT
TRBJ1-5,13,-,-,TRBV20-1,CSASQAIAQPQHF,TGCAGTGCTAGTCAAGCCATAGCTCAGCCCCAGCATTTT
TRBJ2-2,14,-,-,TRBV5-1,CASSTNLGSGELFF,TGCGCCAGCAGCACCAATCTCGGCAGCGGGGAGCTGTTTTTT
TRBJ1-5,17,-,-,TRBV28,CASSSPPSGPSNQPQHF,TGTGCCAGCAGTTCGCCCCCCTCGGGGCCTAGCAATCAGCCCCAGCATTTT
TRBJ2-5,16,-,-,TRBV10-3,CAISEYGGPSEETQYF,TGTGCCATCAGTGAGTACGGGGGCCCATCTGAGGAGACCCAGTACTTC
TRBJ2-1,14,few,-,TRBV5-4,CASSLAGPYNEQFF,TGTGCCAGCAGCTTAGCGGGCCCCTACAATGAGCAGTTCTTC
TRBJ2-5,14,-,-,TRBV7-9,CASSLVEGSETQYF,TGTGCCAGCAGCCTAGTCGAGGGGTCGGAGACCCAGTACTTC
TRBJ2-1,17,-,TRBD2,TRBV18,CASSPGTSGGSHNEQFF,TGTGCCAGCTCACCGGGGACTAGCGGGGGGTCCCACAATGAGCAGTTCTTC
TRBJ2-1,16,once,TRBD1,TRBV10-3,CAISENRDSSYNEQFF,TGTGCCATCAGTGAGAACCGGGACAGCTCCTACAATGAGCAGTTCTTC
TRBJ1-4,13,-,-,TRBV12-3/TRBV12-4,CASSLGQSEKLFF,TGTGCCAGCAGTTTAGGACAGTCTGAAAAACTGTTTTTT
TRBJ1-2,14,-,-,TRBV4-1,CASSQEGSGAGYTF,TGCGCCAGCAGCCAAGAAGGCTCCGGGGCTGGCTACACCTTC
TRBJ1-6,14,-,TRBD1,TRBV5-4,CASSFVRGNSPLHF,TGTGCCAGCAGCTTCGTCAGGGGGAATTCACCCCTCCACTTT
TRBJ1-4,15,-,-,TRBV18,CASSRDGHDNEKLFF,TGTGCCAGCTCACGCGACGGGCACGATAATGAAAAACTGTTTTTT
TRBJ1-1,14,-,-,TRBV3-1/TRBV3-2,CASSRTTGVSEAFF,TGTGCCAGCAGCCGAACAACAGGTGTCTCTGAAGCTTTCTTT
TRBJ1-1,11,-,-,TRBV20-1,CSARINTEAFF,TGCAGTGCTAGAATAAACACTGAAGCTTTCTTT
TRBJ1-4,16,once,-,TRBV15,CATSRPTRVTNEKLFF,TGTGCCACCAGCAGACCCACCAGGGTAACTAATGAAAAACTGTTTTTT
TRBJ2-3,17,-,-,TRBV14,CASSQDRGRISTDTQYF,TGTGCCAGCAGCCAAGATAGGGGAAGGATTAGCACAGATACGCAGTATTTT
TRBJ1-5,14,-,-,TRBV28,CASSSGTGNQPQHF,TGTGCCAGCAGTTCGGGGACGGGCAATCAGCCCCAGCATTTT
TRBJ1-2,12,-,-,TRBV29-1,CSARVQYYGYTF,TGCAGCGCACGGGTCCAGTATTATGGCTACACCTTC
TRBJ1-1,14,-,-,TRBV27,CASSLRGTNTEAFF,TGTGCCAGCAGTTTGAGGGGGACGAACACTGAAGCTTTCTTT
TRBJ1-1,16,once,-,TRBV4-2,CASSHLTGAPNTEAFF,TGTGCCAGCAGCCACCTCACCGGGGCCCCAAACACTGAAGCTTTCTTT
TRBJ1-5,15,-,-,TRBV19,CASSWGVGGNQPQHF,TGTGCCAGTAGCTGGGGGGTTGGAGGCAATCAGCCCCAGCATTTT
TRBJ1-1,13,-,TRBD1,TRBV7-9,CASGTGGITEAFF,TGTGCCAGCGGGACAGGGGGGATCACTGAAGCTTTCTTT
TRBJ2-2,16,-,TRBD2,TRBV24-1,CATSGSLAGVSGELFF,TGTGCCACCAGTGGCTCATTAGCGGGGGTCTCGGGGGAGCTGTTTTTT
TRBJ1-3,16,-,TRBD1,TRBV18,CASSPTSGGEGNTIYF,TGTGCCAGCTCACCTACTTCAGGGGGCGAAGGAAACACCATATATTTT
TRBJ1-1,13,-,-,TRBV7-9,CASSPQTRTEAFF,TGTGCCAGCAGCCCTCAGACAAGGACTGAAGCTTTCTTT
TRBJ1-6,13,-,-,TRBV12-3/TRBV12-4,CASSVDMVSPLHF,TGTGCCAGCAGTGTAGACATGGTTTCACCCCTCCACTTT
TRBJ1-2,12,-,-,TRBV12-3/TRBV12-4,CASNTGSYGYTF,TGTGCCAGCAACACAGGGAGTTATGGCTACACCTTC
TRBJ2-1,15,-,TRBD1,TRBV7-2,CASTFRGGVNNEQFF,TGTGCCAGCACCTTTCGAGGGGGCGTTAACAATGAGCAGTTCTTC
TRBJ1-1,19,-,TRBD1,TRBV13,CASSISPRQGRFQNTEAFF,TGTGCCAGCAGCATTAGTCCTCGACAGGGGCGGTTTCAGAACACTGAAGCTTTCTTT
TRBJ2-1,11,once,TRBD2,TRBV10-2,CASSGNNEQFF,TGCGCCAGTAGCGGGAACAATGAGCAGTTCTTC
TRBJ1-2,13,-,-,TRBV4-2,CASSQVRDYGYTF,TGTGCCAGCAGCCAAGTCAGGGACTATGGCTACACCTTC
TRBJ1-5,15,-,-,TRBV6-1,CASSEGEGSNQPQHF,TGTGCCAGCAGTGAAGGGGAGGGTTCCAATCAGCCCCAGCATTTT
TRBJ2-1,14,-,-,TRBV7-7,CASSFRDGNNEQFF,TGTGCCAGCAGCTTCCGGGACGGAAACAATGAGCAGTTCTTC
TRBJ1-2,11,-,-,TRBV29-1,CSVDWAGDYTF,TGCAGCGTTGACTGGGCAGGGGACTACACCTTC